This is a list of T cell receptor beta chains from one sample in a study of neurological immune-mediated disorders. MiXCR was run by TCRdb on the 5' RACE reads, yielding one entry per CDR3 protein. In the table there are 71,000 or so distinct CDR3 sequences, approximately 5% of which are singletons. Specimen: PBMCs. These receptors all stem from a woman in her 30s with multiple sclerosis. Each CDR3 is given with its conserved first and last residue. The D gene is left open where the match is weak. Some rows mark clone size as missing; the rest say once, few, many or name a class of expanded clone.

D gene	V gene	clone size	J gene	CDR3 protein	CDR3 DNA
NA	TRBV7-9	many	TRBJ2-6	CASSLYGANVLTF	TGTGCCAGCAGCTTGTATGGGGCCAACGTCCTGACTTTC
NA	TRBV3-1	many	TRBJ2-4	CASSQAKGNIQYF	TGTGCCAGCAGCCAAGCAAAGGGCAACATTCAGTACTTC
NA	TRBV28	many	TRBJ1-5	CASSPGQISNQPQHF	TGTGCCAGCAGCCCGGGGCAGATTAGCAATCAGCCCCAGCATTTT
TRBD2	TRBV12-3/TRBV12-4	many	TRBJ2-1	CASFPTSGRVGNEQFF	TGTGCCAGCTTCCCGACTAGCGGGAGGGTGGGGAATGAGCAGTTCTTC
NA	TRBV12-3/TRBV12-4	many	TRBJ2-7	CASSFIERSYEQYF	TGTGCCAGCAGTTTTATCGAGCGCTCCTACGAGCAGTACTTT
NA	TRBV2	NA	TRBJ2-6	CASSVGWVGANVLTF	TGTGCCAGCAGTGTTGGGTGGGTTGGGGCCAACGTCCTGACTTTC
NA	TRBV20-1	few	TRBJ2-6	CSARDPVSGANVLTF	TGCAGTGCTAGAGATCCAGTTTCTGGGGCCAACGTCCTGACTTTC
NA	TRBV5-1	few	TRBJ2-5	CASSLLGSQETQYF	TGCGCCAGCAGCTTGCTTGGCAGTCAAGAGACCCAGTACTTC
NA	TRBV12-3/TRBV12-4	many	TRBJ1-1	CASSTTRNTEAFF	TGTGCCAGCAGTACAACGCGGAACACTGAAGCTTTCTTT
NA	TRBV12-3/TRBV12-4	many	TRBJ1-1	CASSWKHGTEAFF	TGTGCCAGCAGTTGGAAGCACGGGACTGAAGCTTTCTTT